The 10 T cell receptor beta chains below come from one sample, sequenced in a study of blood T cell repertoires in COVID-19. Using immunoSEQ multiplex PCR, the repertoire was profiled, and TCRdb retains in-frame clones only, with some absent. The sample has more than 200,000 clones; around 81% are singletons. The sequencing input was PBMCs or T cells enriched from blood (not recorded which). These receptors were obtained from a woman between 40 and 55 years old with acute COVID-19.

This chain connects TRBV10-3 to TRBJ2-7; TRBD1 agrees at 10 bases. Germline CDR1 ENHRY, CDR2 SYGVKD. The CDR3 length is 16 residues. With 3 bases clipped from V and 6 bases from J, the junction kept 11 bases outside the gene matches. The CDR3 region has the DNA TGTGCCATCAGTGATTCTACCGGGACAGGGGCAACCGAGCAGTACTTC. Its protein is CAISDSTGTGATEQYF.

The chain couples TRBV6-5 to TRBJ1-3; D gene uncertain. Germline V gene sequence: CDR1 MNHEY, CDR2 SVGAGI. This CDR3 is 13 amino acids long. The ends were cut back, 6 bases at V and 0 bases at J, with 6 bases in the middle. This CDR3 reads CASSYTSGNTIYF. CDR3 sequence (DNA): TGTGCCAGCAGCTATACCTCTGGAAACACCATATATTTT.

This clone was picked up a small number of times. J is TRBJ1-1 and V is TRBV10-3; D gene uncertain. Germline CDR1 reads ENHRY; CDR2 reads SYGVKD. Trimming stripped 0 bases from V and 8 bases from J, with 10 bases between. CDR3 length: 13 amino acids. DNA of the CDR3: TGTGCCATCAGTGAGTCGGTGGGCTACGAAGCTTTCTTT. Its translation is CAISESVGYEAFF.

This rearrangement joins TRBV28 to TRBJ1-4, with 11 bases lining up with TRBD1. CDR3 length: 15 amino acids. CDR1 is MDHEN, CDR2 SYDVKM, per germline. Losses at the gene ends were 3 bases for V and 8 bases for J; bases not matched to a gene: 5. Here the CDR3 reads CASSLPGTGGEKLFF. The CDR3 DNA sequence: TGTGCCAGCAGTTTGCCCGGGACAGGGGGGGAAAAACTGTTTTTT.

The chain couples TRBV19 to TRBJ1-4; 7 bases match TRBD1. V was pared by 5 bases and J by 4 bases, with 10 bases of the junction left unmatched. Germline assignment: CDR1 LNHDA and CDR2 SQIVND (reference sequence). The CDR3 runs to 16 residues. For the CDR3, the DNA is TGTGCCAGTAGTGTCTCCATACAGGGGTTTAATGAAAAACTGTTTTTT. This encodes CASSVSIQGFNEKLFF.

The chain recombines TRBV19 with TRBJ1-5; 8 positions match TRBD1. From germline, CDR1 is LNHDA and CDR2 SQIVND (reference sequence). V was clipped by 5 bases and J by 7 bases; unmatched bases: 4. This CDR3 is 13 amino acids long. CDR3 residues: CASSGQGAQPQHF. The CDR3 bases are TGTGCCAGTAGTGGACAGGGAGCCCAGCCCCAGCATTTT. Based on the CDR3 plus reference TRBV19 and TRBJ1-5, the full variable domain is DGGITQSPKYLFRKEGQNVTLSCEQNLNHDAMYWYRQDPGQGLRLIYYSQIVNDFQKGDIAEGYSVSREKKESFPLTVTSAQKNPTAFYLCASSGQGAQPQHFGDGTRLSIL.

A few counts support this clone. The chain carries TRBV3-1 (or the pseudogene TRBV3-2) and TRBJ1-4; unclear D gene. The CDR3 spans 15 residues. Germline-derived CDR1 and CDR2 are LGHDT and YNNKEL (reference sequence). V lost 1 base and J 5 bases, leaving 11 bases between the germline ends. This chain's CDR3 is CASSQGRGSNEKLFF. CDR3 DNA sequence: TGTGCCAGCAGCCAAGGGCGCGGCAGCAATGAAAAACTGTTTTTT.

The V gene is TRBV27, the J gene TRBJ1-2; perhaps TRBD1 as D (5 bases). CDR3 size: 13 residues. V was shortened by 4 bases and J by 7 bases, with 13 bases between the two germline ends. CDR1 is MNHEY, CDR2 SMNVEV, per germline (reference sequence). In nucleotides, the CDR3 is TGTGCCAGCAGTTGGGAGGGGCGGGGTGGCTACACCTTC. It is translated as CASSWEGRGGYTF.

The J gene is TRBJ1-1, the V gene TRBV28, with 9 bases fitting TRBD1. Unmatched junction bases numbered 6, after V lost 6 bases and J lost 4 bases. Germline V gene sequence: CDR1 MDHEN, CDR2 SYDVKM. CDR3 length: 14 amino acids. The CDR3 nucleotides are TGTGCCAGCAGGACAGGGGGGATTGGCACTGAAGCTTTCTTT. The encoded protein is CASRTGGIGTEAFF.

The chain has TRBV7-2 and TRBJ1-3; D is unresolved. CDR1 and CDR2 (germline): SGHTA, FQGNSA. The V end lost 5 bases, the J end lost 4 bases, and 9 bases lay between the germline ends. The CDR3 has 13 amino acids. The CDR3 sequence is CASSSTVGNTIYF. The CDR3 DNA reads as TGTGCCAGCAGCAGTACAGTGGGAAACACCATATATTTT.